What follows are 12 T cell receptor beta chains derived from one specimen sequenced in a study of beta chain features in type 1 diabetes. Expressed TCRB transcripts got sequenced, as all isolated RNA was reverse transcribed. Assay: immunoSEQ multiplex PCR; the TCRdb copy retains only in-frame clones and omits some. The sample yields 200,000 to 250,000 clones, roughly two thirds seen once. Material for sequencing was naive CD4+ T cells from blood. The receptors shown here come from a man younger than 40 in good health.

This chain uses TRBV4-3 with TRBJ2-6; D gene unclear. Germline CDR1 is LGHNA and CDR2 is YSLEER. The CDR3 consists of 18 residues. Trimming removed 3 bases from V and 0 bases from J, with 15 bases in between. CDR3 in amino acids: CASSQMFFGSSGANVLTF. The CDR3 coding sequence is TGCGCCAGCAGCCAGATGTTTTTTGGGTCCTCTGGGGCCAACGTCCTGACTTTC.

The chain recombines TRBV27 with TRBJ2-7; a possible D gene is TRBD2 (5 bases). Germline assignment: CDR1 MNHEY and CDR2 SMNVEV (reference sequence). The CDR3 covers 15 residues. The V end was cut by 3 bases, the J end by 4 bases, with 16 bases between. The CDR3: CASSLVPGFEYEQYF. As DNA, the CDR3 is TGTGCCAGCAGTTTGGTCCCGGGGTTTGAATACGAGCAGTACTTC.

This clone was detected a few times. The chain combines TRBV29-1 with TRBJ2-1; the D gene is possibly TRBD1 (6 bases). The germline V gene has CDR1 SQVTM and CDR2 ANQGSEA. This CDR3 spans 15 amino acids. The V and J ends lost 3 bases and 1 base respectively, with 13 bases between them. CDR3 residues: CSVEGAAGSYNEQFF. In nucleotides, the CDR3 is TGCAGCGTTGAGGGGGCCGCAGGGTCCTACAATGAGCAGTTCTTC.

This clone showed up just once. The chain's CDR3 is CASSLYPQGANYGYTF. CDR3 nucleotides: TGTGCCAGCAGCTTGTATCCGCAGGGGGCGAACTATGGCTACACCTTC. V is TRBV5-6 and J is TRBJ1-2; 8 bases line up with TRBD1. Unmatched junction bases numbered 7, after V lost 1 base and J lost 2 bases. CDR1 and CDR2 (germline): SGHDT, YYEEEE. This CDR3 spans 16 amino acids.

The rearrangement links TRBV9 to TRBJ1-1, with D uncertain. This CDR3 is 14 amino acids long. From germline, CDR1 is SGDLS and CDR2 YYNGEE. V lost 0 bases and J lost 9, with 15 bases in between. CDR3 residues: CASSVAGQQTQAFF. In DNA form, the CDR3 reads TGTGCCAGCAGCGTAGCTGGGCAACAGACCCAAGCTTTCTTT. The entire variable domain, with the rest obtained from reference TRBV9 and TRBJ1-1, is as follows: DSGVTQTPKHLITATGQRVTLRCSPRSGDLSVYWYQQSLDQGLQFLIQYYNGEERAKGNILERFSAQQFPDLHSELNLSSLELGDSALYFCASSVAGQQTQAFFGQGTRLTVV.

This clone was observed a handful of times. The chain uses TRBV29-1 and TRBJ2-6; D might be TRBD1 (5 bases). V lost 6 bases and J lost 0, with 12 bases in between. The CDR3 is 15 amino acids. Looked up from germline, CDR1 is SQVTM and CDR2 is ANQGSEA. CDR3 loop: CSVKKGPSGANVLTF. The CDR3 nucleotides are TGCAGCGTCAAAAAGGGGCCCTCTGGGGCCAACGTCCTGACTTTC.

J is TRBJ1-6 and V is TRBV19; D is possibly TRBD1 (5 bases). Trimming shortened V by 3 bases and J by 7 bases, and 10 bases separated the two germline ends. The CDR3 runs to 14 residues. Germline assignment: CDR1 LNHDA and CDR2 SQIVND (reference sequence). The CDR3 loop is CASSISGGNSPLHF. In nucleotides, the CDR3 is TGTGCCAGTAGTATCTCCGGGGGGAATTCACCCCTCCACTTT.

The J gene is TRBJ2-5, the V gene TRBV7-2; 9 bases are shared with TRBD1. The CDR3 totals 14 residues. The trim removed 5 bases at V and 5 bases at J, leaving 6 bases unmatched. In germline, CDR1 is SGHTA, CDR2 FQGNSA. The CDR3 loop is CASSRGQGQETQYF. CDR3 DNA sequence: TGTGCCAGCAGCCGAGGACAGGGGCAGGAGACCCAGTACTTC.

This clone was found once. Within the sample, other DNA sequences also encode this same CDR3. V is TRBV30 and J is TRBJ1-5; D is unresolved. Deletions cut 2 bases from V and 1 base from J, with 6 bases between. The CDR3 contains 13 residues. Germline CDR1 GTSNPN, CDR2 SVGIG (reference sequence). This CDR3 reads CAWSSGSNQPQHF. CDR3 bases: TGTGCCTGGAGTAGTGGGAGCAATCAGCCCCAGCATTTT.

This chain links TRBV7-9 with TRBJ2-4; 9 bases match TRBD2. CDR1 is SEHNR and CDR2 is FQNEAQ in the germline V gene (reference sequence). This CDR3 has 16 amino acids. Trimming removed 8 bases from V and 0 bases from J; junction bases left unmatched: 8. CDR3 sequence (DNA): TGTGCCAGCGCCCTAGCGGGGACACTAGCCAAAAACATTCAGTACTTC. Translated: CASALAGTLAKNIQYF.

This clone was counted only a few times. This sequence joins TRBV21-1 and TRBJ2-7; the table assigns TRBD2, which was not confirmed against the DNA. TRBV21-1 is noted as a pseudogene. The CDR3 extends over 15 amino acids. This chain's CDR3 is CASSPLAGVSYEQYF. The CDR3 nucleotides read TGTGCCAGCAGCCCTCTAGCGGGAGTATCCTACGAGCAGTACTTC.

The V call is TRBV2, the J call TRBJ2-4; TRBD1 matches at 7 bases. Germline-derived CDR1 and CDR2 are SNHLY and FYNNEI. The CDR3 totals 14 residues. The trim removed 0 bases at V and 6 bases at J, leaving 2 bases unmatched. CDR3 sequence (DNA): TGTGCCAGCAGTGAAGCCGGGACAGCAAACATTCAGTACTTC. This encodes CASSEAGTANIQYF.